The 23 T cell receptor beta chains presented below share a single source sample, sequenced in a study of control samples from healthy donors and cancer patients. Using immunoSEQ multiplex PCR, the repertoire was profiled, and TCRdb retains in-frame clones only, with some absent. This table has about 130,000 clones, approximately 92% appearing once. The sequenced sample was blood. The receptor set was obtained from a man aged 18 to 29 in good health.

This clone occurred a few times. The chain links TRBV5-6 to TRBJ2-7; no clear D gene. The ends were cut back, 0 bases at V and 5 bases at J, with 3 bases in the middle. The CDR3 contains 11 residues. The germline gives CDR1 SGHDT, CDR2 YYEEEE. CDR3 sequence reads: CASSLGNEQYV. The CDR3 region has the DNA TGTGCCAGCAGCTTGGGTAACGAGCAGTACGTC.

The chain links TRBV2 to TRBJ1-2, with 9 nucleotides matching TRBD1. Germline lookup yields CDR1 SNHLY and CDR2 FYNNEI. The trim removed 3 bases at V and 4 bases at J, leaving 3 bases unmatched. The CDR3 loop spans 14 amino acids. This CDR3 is CASSEGQGGYGYTF. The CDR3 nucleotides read TGTGCCAGCAGTGAGGGACAGGGTGGCTATGGCTACACCTTC. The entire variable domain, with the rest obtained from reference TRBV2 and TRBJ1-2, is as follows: EPEVTQTPSHQVTQMGQEVILRCVPISNHLYFYWYRQILGQKVEFLVSFYNNEISEKSEIFDDQFSVERPDGSNFTLKIRSTKLEDSAMYFCASSEGQGGYGYTFGSGTRLTVV.

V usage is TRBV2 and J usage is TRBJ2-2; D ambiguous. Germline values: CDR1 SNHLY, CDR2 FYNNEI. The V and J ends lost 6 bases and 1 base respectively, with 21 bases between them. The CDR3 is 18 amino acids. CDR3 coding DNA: TGTGCCAGCAGCCTAACCCTGAACGGCGGTGGGAACACCGGGGAGCTGTTTTTT. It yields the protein CASSLTLNGGGNTGELFF.

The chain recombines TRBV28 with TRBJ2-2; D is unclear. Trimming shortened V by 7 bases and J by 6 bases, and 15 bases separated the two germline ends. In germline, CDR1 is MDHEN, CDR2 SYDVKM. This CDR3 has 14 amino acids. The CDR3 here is CASIKGPWPGELFF. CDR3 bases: TGTGCCAGCATCAAGGGCCCATGGCCCGGGGAGCTGTTTTTT.

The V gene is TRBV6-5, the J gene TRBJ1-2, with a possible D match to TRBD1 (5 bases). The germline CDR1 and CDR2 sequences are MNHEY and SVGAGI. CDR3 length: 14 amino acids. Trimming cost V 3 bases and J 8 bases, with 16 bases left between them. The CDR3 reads CASSYQGGDRGYTF. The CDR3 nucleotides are TGTGCCAGCAGTTATCAGGGAGGAGACCGAGGCTACACCTTC.

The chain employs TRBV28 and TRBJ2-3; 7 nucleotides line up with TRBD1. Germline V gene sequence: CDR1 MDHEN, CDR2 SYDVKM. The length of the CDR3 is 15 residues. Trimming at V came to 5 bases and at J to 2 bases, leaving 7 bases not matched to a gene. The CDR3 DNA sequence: TGTGCCAGCAGTCCCCCGGGACAGCCCACAGATACGCAGTATTTT. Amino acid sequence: CASSPPGQPTDTQYF.

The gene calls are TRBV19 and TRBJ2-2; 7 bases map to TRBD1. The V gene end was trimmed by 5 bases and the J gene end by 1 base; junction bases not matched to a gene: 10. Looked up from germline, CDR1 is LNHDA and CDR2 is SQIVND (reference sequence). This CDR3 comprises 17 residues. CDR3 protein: CASSPRTGPMNTGELFF. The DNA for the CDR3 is TGTGCCAGTAGTCCCCGGACAGGACCTATGAACACCGGGGAGCTGTTTTTT.

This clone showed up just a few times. The CDR3 coding sequence is TGTGCCACCGAGGGACCGAGGAGCACAGATACGCAGTATTTT. The encoded protein is CATEGPRSTDTQYF. The chain links TRBV24-1 to TRBJ2-3, with D possibly being TRBD1 or TRBD2 (5 bases each). The germline CDR1 and CDR2 sequences are KGHDR and SFDVKD. Between the trimmed V and J ends, which lost 9 bases and 0 bases, there was a span of 12 bases. The CDR3 runs 14 residues.

This chain's CDR3 is CASSFTTGVEETQYF. The DNA of the CDR3 is TGTGCCAGCAGCTTTACGACAGGGGTCGAGGAGACCCAGTACTTC. The J gene is TRBJ2-5, the V gene TRBV13; 8 nucleotides line up with TRBD1. Germline lookup yields CDR1 PRHDT and CDR2 FYEKMQ (reference sequence). This CDR3 contains 15 residues. Trimming took 3 bases from V and 5 from J; bases not matched to a gene: 8.

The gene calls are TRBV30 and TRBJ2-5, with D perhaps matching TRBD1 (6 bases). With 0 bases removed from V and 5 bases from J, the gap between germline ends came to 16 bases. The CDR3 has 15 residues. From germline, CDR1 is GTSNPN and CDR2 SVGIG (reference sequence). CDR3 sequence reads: CAWSVSAGVGETQYF. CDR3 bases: TGTGCCTGGAGTGTTTCTGCAGGGGTAGGGGAGACCCAGTACTTC.

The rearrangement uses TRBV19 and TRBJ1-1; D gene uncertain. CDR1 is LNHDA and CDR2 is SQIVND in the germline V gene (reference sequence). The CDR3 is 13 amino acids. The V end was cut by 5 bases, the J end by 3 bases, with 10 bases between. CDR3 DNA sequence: TGTGCCAGTAGTTTCACAGAGGACACTGAAGCTTTCTTT. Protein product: CASSFTEDTEAFF.

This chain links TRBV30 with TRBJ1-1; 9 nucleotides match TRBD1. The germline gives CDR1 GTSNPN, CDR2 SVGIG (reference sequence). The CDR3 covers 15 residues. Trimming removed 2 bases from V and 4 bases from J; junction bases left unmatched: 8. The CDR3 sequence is CAWSITGTGRTEAFF. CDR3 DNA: TGTGCCTGGAGTATAACCGGGACAGGGCGCACTGAAGCTTTCTTT.

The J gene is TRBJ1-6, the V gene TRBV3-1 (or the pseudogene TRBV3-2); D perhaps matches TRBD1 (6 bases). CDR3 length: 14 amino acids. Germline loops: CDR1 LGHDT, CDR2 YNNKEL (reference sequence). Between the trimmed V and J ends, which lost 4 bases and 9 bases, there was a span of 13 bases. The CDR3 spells CASSPRGRRSPLHF. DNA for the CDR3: TGTGCCAGCAGCCCCCGGGGGCGCCGTTCACCCCTCCACTTT.

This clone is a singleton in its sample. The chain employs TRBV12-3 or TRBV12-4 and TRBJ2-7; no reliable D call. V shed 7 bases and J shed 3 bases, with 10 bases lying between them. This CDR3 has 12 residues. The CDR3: CASIALLYEQYV. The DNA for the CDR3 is TGTGCCAGCATCGCTCTCCTCTACGAGCAGTACGTC.

CDR3 DNA: TGTGCCAGCAGCTTAGTAGCGGGAGTCAATGAGCAGTTCTTC. As protein: CASSLVAGVNEQFF. The rearrangement joins TRBV7-3 to TRBJ2-1, with TRBD2 matching 9 bases. CDR1 and CDR2 from the germline V gene are SGHTA and FQGTGA. The ends lost 2 bases at V and 6 bases at J; junction bases unmatched: 2. The CDR3 spans 14 residues.

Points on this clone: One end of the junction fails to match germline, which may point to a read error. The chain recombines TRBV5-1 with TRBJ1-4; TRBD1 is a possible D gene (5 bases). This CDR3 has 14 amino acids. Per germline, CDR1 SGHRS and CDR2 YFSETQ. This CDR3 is CAGSYSGSDEKLFF. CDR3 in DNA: TGCGCCGGCAGCTATTCAGGGAGCGATGAAAAACTGTTTTTT.

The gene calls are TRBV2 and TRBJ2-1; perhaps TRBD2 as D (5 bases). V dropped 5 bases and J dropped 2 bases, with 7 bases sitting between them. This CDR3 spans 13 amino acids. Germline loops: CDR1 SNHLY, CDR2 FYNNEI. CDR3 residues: CASSSGAYNEQFF. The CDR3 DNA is TGTGCCAGCAGTAGCGGAGCCTACAATGAGCAGTTCTTC.

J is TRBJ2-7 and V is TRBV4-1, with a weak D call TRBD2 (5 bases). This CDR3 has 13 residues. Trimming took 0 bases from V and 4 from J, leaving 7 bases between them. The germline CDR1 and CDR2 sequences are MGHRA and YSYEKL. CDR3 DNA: TGCGCCAGCAGCCAAGATGGCGGGTACGAGCAGTACTTC. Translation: CASSQDGGYEQYF.

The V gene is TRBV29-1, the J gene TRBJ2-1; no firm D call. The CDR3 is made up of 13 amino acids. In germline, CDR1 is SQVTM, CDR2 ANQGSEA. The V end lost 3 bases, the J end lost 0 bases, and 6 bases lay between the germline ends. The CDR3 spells CSVDRDSYNEQFF. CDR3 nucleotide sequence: TGCAGCGTTGATAGGGACTCCTACAATGAGCAGTTCTTC.

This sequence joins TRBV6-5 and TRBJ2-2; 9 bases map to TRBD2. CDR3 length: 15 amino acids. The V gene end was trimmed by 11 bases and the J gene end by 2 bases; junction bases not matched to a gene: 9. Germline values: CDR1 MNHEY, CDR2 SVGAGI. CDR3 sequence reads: CAASGSGSNTGELFF. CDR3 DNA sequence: TGTGCCGCCTCGGGTAGCGGGAGTAACACCGGGGAGCTGTTTTTT.

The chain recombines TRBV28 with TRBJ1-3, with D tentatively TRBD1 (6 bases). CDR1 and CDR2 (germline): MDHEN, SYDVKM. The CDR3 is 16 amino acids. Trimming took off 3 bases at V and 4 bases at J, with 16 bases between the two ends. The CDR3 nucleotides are TGTGCCAGCAGTTTCAGGGGTGGGGTGGTCGGAAACACCATATATTTT. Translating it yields CASSFRGGVVGNTIYF.

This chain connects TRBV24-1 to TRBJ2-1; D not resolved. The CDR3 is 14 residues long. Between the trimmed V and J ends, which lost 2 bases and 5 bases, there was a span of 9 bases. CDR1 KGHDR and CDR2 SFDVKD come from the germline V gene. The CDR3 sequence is CATSDSPQHNEQFF. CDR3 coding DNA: TGTGCCACCAGTGATTCCCCCCAGCACAATGAGCAGTTCTTC.

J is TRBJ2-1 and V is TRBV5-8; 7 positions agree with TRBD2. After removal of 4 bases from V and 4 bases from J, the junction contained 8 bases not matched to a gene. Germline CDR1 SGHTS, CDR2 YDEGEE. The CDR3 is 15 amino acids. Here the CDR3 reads CASSPLPGGYNEQFF. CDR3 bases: TGTGCCAGCAGCCCCCTCCCGGGGGGTTACAATGAGCAGTTCTTC. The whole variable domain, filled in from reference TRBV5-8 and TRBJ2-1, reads EAGVTQSPTHLIKTRGQQATLRCSPISGHTSVYWYQQALGLGLQFLLWYDEGEERNRGNFPPRFSGRQFPNYSSELNVNALELEDSALYLCASSPLPGGYNEQFFGPGTRLTVL.